These 32 T cell receptor beta chains were all obtained from the same sample, sequenced in a study of blood T cells in healthy people across ages (dated by TCRdb to the mid-2010s). Libraries were built with 5' RACE. The instrument was an Illumina HiSeq 2500. A second about 7 to 12 cycle PCR used a sample-barcoded 5' primer and a J-beta primer mix. Using fastp at Q25 and MiXCR, TCRdb reprocessed the public reads and kept productive beta chains. Merged by CDR3 protein, the rows form single entries marked with the most common genes and DNA. Counted in this sample were hundreds of thousands of distinct CDR3 sequences; 58% of them appeared once. In total, the top ten clones hold over 20% of the sample. The sequencing input was blood. The source of these receptors is a young man in good health.

The CDR3 is CASSYGGRAPDTQYF. CDR3 nucleotides: TGTGCCAGCAGTTACGGCGGGAGGGCTCCAGATACGCAGTATTTT. The rearrangement links TRBV6-5 to TRBJ2-3; 9 positions agree with TRBD2. Per the germline V gene, CDR1 is MNHEY and CDR2 is SVGAGI. This CDR3 has 15 amino acids. The J segment lost 4 bases and the V segment lost 2 bases, leaving 4 bases of the junction unmatched.

This clonotype has a handful of counts. V and J are TRBV7-9 and TRBJ1-2; the D gene is possibly TRBD1 (5 bases). Germline CDR1 and CDR2: SEHNR and FQNEAQ (reference sequence). The CDR3 consists of 15 residues. Trimming pared 3 bases from V and 7 bases from J, leaving 18 bases between. CDR3 sequence (DNA): TGTGCCAGCAGCTTTACCGGGACCAGCCTCGGTGGCTACACCTTC. It yields the protein CASSFTGTSLGGYTF.

The chain recombines TRBV9 with TRBJ2-3; D remains ambiguous. The CDR3 totals 14 residues. With 1 base removed from V and 7 bases from J, the gap between germline ends came to 13 bases. Germline CDR1 SGDLS, CDR2 YYNGEE. The CDR3 bases are TGTGCCAGCAGCGTAAGTGCCGGATCAAATACGCAGTATTTT. Residues: CASSVSAGSNTQYF. The full variable domain, rest sourced from reference TRBV9 and TRBJ2-3, is DSGVTQTPKHLITATGQRVTLRCSPRSGDLSVYWYQQSLDQGLQFLIQYYNGEERAKGNILERFSAQQFPDLHSELNLSSLELGDSALYFCASSVSAGSNTQYFGPGTRLTVL.

The genes are TRBV20-1 and TRBJ2-3; 13 bases align to TRBD2. This CDR3 has 16 residues. V trimming: 7 bases; J trimming: 3 bases; junction bases outside the gene matches: 10. Germline V gene lookup returns CDR1 DFQATT and CDR2 SNEGSKA (reference sequence). This chain's CDR3 is CSGGTSGGALTDTQYF. CDR3 DNA sequence: TGCAGTGGAGGAACTAGCGGGGGGGCTTTAACAGATACGCAGTATTTT.

This chain connects TRBV7-2 to TRBJ1-2; 7 nucleotides line up with TRBD1. Germline V gives CDR1 SGHTA, CDR2 FQGNSA. J gave up 7 bases and V 5 bases, and 13 bases lay outside the gene matches. This CDR3 region has 15 residues. As DNA, the CDR3 is TGTGCCAGCAGCCCATGGAAGGGGGCTTCCCGTGGCTACACCTTC. Its translation: CASSPWKGASRGYTF. The whole variable domain, remainder taken from reference TRBV7-2 and TRBJ1-2, is GAGVSQSPSNKVTEKGKDVELRCDPISGHTALYWYRQSLGQGLEFLIYFQGNSAPDKSGLPSDRFSAERTGGSVSTLTIQRTQQEDSAVYLCASSPWKGASRGYTFGSGTRLTVV.

This clonotype turned up a few times. The V gene is TRBV7-2, the J gene TRBJ1-2; the D is unclear. This CDR3 has 15 residues. Per germline, CDR1 SGHTA and CDR2 FQGNSA. Trimming took off 4 bases at V and 3 bases at J, with 15 bases between the two ends. The CDR3 sequence is CASSSSRAQDYGYTF. CDR3 DNA: TGTGCCAGCAGCTCTAGTAGGGCTCAGGACTATGGCTACACCTTC.

The sample holds many counts of this clonotype. This chain uses TRBV10-3 with TRBJ2-5; no firm D call. Deletions cut 4 bases from V and 2 bases from J, with 17 bases between. The CDR3 is made up of 16 amino acids. Germline V lookup: CDR1 ENHRY, CDR2 SYGVKD. This chain's CDR3 is CAISVPRYPGQETQYF. The CDR3 DNA reads TGTGCCATCAGTGTCCCCCGTTACCCTGGGCAAGAGACCCAGTACTTC.

The chain recombines TRBV7-2 with TRBJ1-6, with D hard to call. This CDR3 is 12 amino acids long. V lost 5 bases and J lost 9, with 8 bases in between. CDR1 is SGHTA and CDR2 is FQGNSA in the germline V gene. The CDR3 is CASSLMGSPLHF. CDR3 in DNA: TGTGCCAGCAGCCTAATGGGTTCACCCCTCCACTTT.

The V and J genes are TRBV6-6 and TRBJ2-7, with 12 bases fitting TRBD2. This CDR3 comprises 17 residues. Germline V lookup: CDR1 MNHNY, CDR2 SVGAGI (reference sequence). V was clipped by 0 bases and J by 3 bases; unmatched bases: 6. The CDR3 region is CASSYSASGGAGYEQYF. The CDR3 nucleotides are TGTGCCAGCAGTTACTCTGCTAGCGGGGGGGCGGGCTACGAGCAGTACTTC.

The genes are TRBV20-1 and TRBJ2-1; 10 bases align to TRBD2. This CDR3 is 13 amino acids long. V lost 7 bases, J lost 7 bases, and 7 bases stayed unmatched. Germline CDR1 and CDR2: DFQATT and SNEGSKA (reference sequence). Here the CDR3 DNA reads TGCAGTGAGGGGGCTAGCGGGAGAAATGAGCAGTTCTTC. It specifies CSEGASGRNEQFF.

This clonotype was counted only a few times. J is TRBJ2-4 and V is TRBV6-5; D might be TRBD2 (6 bases). Germline V CDR1 and CDR2: MNHEY, SVGAGI. V lost 2 bases, J lost 7 bases, and 15 bases lay in between. The CDR3 is 15 residues long. The CDR3 protein is CASSYVAGMRNIQYF. For the CDR3, the DNA is TGTGCCAGCAGTTACGTGGCGGGAATGAGGAACATTCAGTACTTC.

The genes are TRBV20-1 and TRBJ2-4; 9 bases fit TRBD1. Judging by the DNA end, TRBJ2-7 fits better; the J call may be wrong. CDR1 DFQATT and CDR2 SNEGSKA come from the germline V gene (reference sequence). The CDR3 is 14 amino acids. The CDR3 DNA follows: TGCAGTGCTATCACCGGGACAGGGTCCTACGAGCAGTACTTC. It translates to CSAITGTGSYEQYF.

This clonotype has a handful of counts. V gene TRBV6-6 combines with J gene TRBJ1-2; TRBD1 agrees at 7 bases. This CDR3 has 16 residues. Trimming took 5 bases from V and 0 from J; bases not matched to a gene: 9. Germline V gene sequence: CDR1 MNHNY, CDR2 SVGAGI (reference sequence). The CDR3 here is CASSPRDSLTNYGYTF. The CDR3 DNA reads TGTGCCAGCAGTCCCCGGGACAGCCTGACTAACTATGGCTACACCTTC.

This rearrangement joins TRBV15 to TRBJ1-5; D perhaps matches TRBD1 (5 bases). CDR3 length equals 15 residues. The germline gives CDR1 LNHNV, CDR2 YYDKDF (reference sequence). Trimming stripped 0 bases from V and 6 bases from J, with 12 bases between. DNA of the CDR3: TGTGCCACCAGCAGAGATATGGGGGGATCTCAGCCCCAGCATTTT. Translating gives CATSRDMGGSQPQHF. Looking up the rest from reference TRBV15 and TRBJ1-5 gives the full variable domain: DAMVIQNPRYQVTQFGKPVTLSCSQTLNHNVMYWYQQKSSQAPKLLFHYYDKDFNNEADTPDNFQSRRPNTSFCFLDIRSPGLGDTAMYLCATSRDMGGSQPQHFGDGTRLSIL.

This clonotype was observed a few times. V gene TRBV9 combines with J gene TRBJ2-1, with D possibly matching TRBD2 (5 bases). The CDR3 spans 12 residues. CDR1 SGDLS and CDR2 YYNGEE come from the germline V gene. Trimming shortened V by 3 bases and J by 5 bases, and 6 bases separated the two germline ends. The CDR3 bases are TGTGCCAGCAGCGACGGGGACAATGAGCAGTTCTTC. Its translation: CASSDGDNEQFF.

The chain couples TRBV5-8 to TRBJ2-1; no clear D gene. This CDR3 has 15 residues. Germline V gives CDR1 SGHTS, CDR2 YDEGEE. V was pared by 2 bases and J by 9 bases, with 18 bases between. The CDR3 bases are TGTGCCAGCAGCTTCCTCGTTTCGGTTATTTTTGAGCAGTTCTTC. Encoded protein: CASSFLVSVIFEQFF.

This chain links TRBV6-5 with TRBJ1-5; no definite D call. Trimming cost V 6 bases and J 0 bases, with 9 bases left between them. Per germline, CDR1 MNHEY and CDR2 SVGAGI. The CDR3 is made up of 14 amino acids. This CDR3 is CASRAGISNQPQHF. CDR3 sequence (DNA): TGTGCCAGCAGAGCAGGTATTAGCAATCAGCCCCAGCATTTT.

This chain joins TRBV20-1 and TRBJ2-6; D remains ambiguous. Germline-derived CDR1 and CDR2 are DFQATT and SNEGSKA (reference sequence). CDR3 length: 13 amino acids. Trimming cost V 4 bases and J 4 bases, with 8 bases left between them. This CDR3 reads CSATFAGANVLTF. CDR3 DNA sequence: TGCAGTGCTACTTTTGCGGGGGCCAACGTCCTGACTTTC.

J is TRBJ1-5 and V is TRBV6-2 or TRBV6-3; 8 bases align to TRBD1. V dropped 8 bases and J dropped 3; count of bases not matched to a gene: 6. Germline V lookup: CDR1 MNHEY, CDR2 SVGEGT. This CDR3 region has 14 residues. The CDR3 nucleotides are TGTGCCAGCCGACGGGACAGGAACAATCAGCCCCAGCATTTT. Protein product: CASRRDRNNQPQHF.

V is TRBV30 and J is TRBJ1-2; D may be TRBD1 (5 bases). Germline V gene lookup returns CDR1 GTSNPN and CDR2 SVGIG (reference sequence). CDR3 length equals 13 residues. Trimming shortened V by 4 bases and J by 4 bases, and 13 bases separated the two germline ends. CDR3: CAWTLGPPYGYTF. CDR3 in DNA: TGTGCCTGGACTCTGGGACCCCCCTATGGCTACACCTTC.

In its sample, this clonotype was seen a few times. The rearrangement links TRBV7-2 to TRBJ2-7; 8 nucleotides line up with TRBD1. Germline CDR1 reads SGHTA; CDR2 reads FQGNSA. Germline trimming cut 5 bases from V and 6 bases from J; bases unmatched to any gene: 6. The CDR3 contains 13 residues. CDR3 bases: TGTGCCAGCAGCGCTCCAGGGGGCATCGAGCAGTACTTC. It yields the protein CASSAPGGIEQYF.

V usage is TRBV7-8 and J usage is TRBJ2-7; D is unresolved. V was shortened by 0 bases and J by 2 bases, with 8 bases between the two germline ends. The CDR3 totals 14 residues. Per germline, CDR1 SGHVS and CDR2 FQNEAQ. CDR3 loop: CASSLASITYEQYF. The CDR3 coding sequence is TGTGCCAGCAGCTTAGCATCCATAACCTACGAGCAGTACTTC.

This chain uses TRBV20-1 with TRBJ2-7, with D possibly matching TRBD2 (6 bases). The J call may be incorrect, as the DNA end agrees better with TRBJ2-5. Germline V gene lookup returns CDR1 DFQATT and CDR2 SNEGSKA (reference sequence). This CDR3 has 13 residues. The CDR3 nucleotides are TGCAGTGCTAGGGGGACTGCCGGAAAGACCCAGTACTTC. Its protein product is CSARGTAGKTQYF.

As for this clonotype: This may be a read error: a much more frequent sequence differs by one nucleotide. This rearrangement joins TRBV29-1 to TRBJ2-1; 8 bases match TRBD2. This CDR3 comprises 11 residues. CDR1 SQVTM and CDR2 ANQGSEA come from the germline V gene. V shed 7 bases and J 12 bases; nucleotides not matched to a gene: 8. As DNA, the CDR3 is TGCAGCGCCGAATTCGGGACTAGGCAGTTCTTC. Translation gives CSAEFGTRQFF.

This clonotype was observed a few times. The chain joins TRBV20-1 to TRBJ2-7; 8 bases are shared with TRBD2. Germline V gives CDR1 DFQATT, CDR2 SNEGSKA (reference sequence). V lost 5 bases and J lost 2; bases outside the gene matches: 8. The CDR3 is made up of 14 amino acids. The chain's CDR3 is CSAPLVAGTYEQYF. The CDR3 DNA follows: TGCAGTGCTCCCCTGGTAGCGGGAACCTACGAGCAGTACTTC.

V gene TRBV5-5 combines with J gene TRBJ1-5; D call uncertain. V was trimmed by 4 bases and J by 9 bases, leaving 14 bases between them. The CDR3 runs 13 residues. Germline loops: CDR1 SGHKS, CDR2 YYEKEE (reference sequence). Here the CDR3 DNA reads TGTGCCAGCAGCGTGGTTCTATGGCGGCCCCAGCATTTT. Translated: CASSVVLWRPQHF.

Remarks on this clonotype: This could be a read error, since a much larger clone is one nucleotide away. This chain joins TRBV6-2 or TRBV6-3 and TRBJ1-5; D is undetermined. The CDR3 spans 15 residues. Germline V gives CDR1 MNHEY, CDR2 SVGEGT. CDR3: CASRSGRASNQPPHF. The CDR3 DNA follows: TGTGCCAGCAGATCCGGTAGGGCTAGCAATCAGCCCCCGCATTTT.

In this sample, this clonotype turned up a few times. This chain uses TRBV29-1 with TRBJ2-7, with D perhaps TRBD2 (5 bases). The germline V gene encodes CDR1 SQVTM and CDR2 ANQGSEA. The V end lost 4 bases, the J end lost 0 bases, and 10 bases lay between the germline ends. This CDR3 comprises 13 residues. The CDR3 protein is CSVVLGSSYEQYF. As DNA, the CDR3 is TGCAGCGTTGTTCTTGGGAGCTCCTACGAGCAGTACTTC.

This clonotype was seen a few times. CDR3: CSARGLSGSRRRAYNEQFF. CDR3 sequence (DNA): TGCAGTGCTAGAGGACTAAGCGGCTCTAGAAGGCGCGCCTACAATGAGCAGTTCTTC. V is TRBV20-1 and J is TRBJ2-1; the D gene is possibly TRBD2 (5 bases). This CDR3 has 19 residues. Germline V gene sequence: CDR1 DFQATT, CDR2 SNEGSKA (reference sequence). V was shortened by 1 base and J by 2 bases, with 24 bases between the two germline ends.

This clonotype was seen only a few times. Since a much larger clone is just one base distant, this may be a read error. The chain combines TRBV20-1 with TRBJ2-5; 10 bases are shared with TRBD2. This CDR3 region has 12 residues. Germline CDR1 and CDR2: DFQATT and SNEGSKA (reference sequence). CDR3 residues: CRAPSGRYEQYF. CDR3 DNA sequence: TGCAGGGCCCCTAGCGGGAGATATGAGCAGTACTTC.

The V and J genes are TRBV12-3 or TRBV12-4 and TRBJ2-7; either TRBD1 or TRBD2 may fit D (5 bases each). V dropped 3 bases and J dropped 3 bases, with 12 bases sitting between them. The CDR3 is made up of 14 amino acids. CDR3 sequence: CASSFGGYGYEQYF. The CDR3 DNA reads TGTGCCAGCAGTTTTGGGGGTTATGGCTACGAGCAGTACTTC.

This chain uses TRBV12-3 or TRBV12-4 with TRBJ2-1; no reliable D call. The V end was cut by 5 bases, the J end by 5 bases, with 10 bases between. The CDR3 runs to 13 residues. This chain's CDR3 is CASSRPLDNEQFF. The CDR3 DNA sequence: TGTGCCAGCAGTAGACCACTCGACAATGAGCAGTTCTTC.